Below, 29 T cell receptor beta chains from the same sample are listed, as sequenced in a study of cytomegalovirus exposure and HLA in healthy donors. PCR employed 60 Vbeta and 13 Jbeta primers. Sequencing was performed with immunoSEQ multiplex PCR; in TCRdb, only in-frame clones are kept and a portion is missing. The data hold 90,000 to 140,000 clones, with more than 65% observed a single time. Sequenced sample: PBMCs. The receptors shown here come from a young man in good health and CMV-seronegative.

The gene calls are TRBV7-2 and TRBJ1-3, with D possibly TRBD1 on 5 matching bases. CDR1 SGHTA and CDR2 FQGNSA come from the germline V gene. V gave up 5 bases and J gave up 0 bases, with 11 bases separating them. The CDR3 length is 15 residues. CDR3 residues: CASSPRQSSGNTIYF. DNA of the CDR3: TGTGCCAGCAGCCCCCGACAGAGCTCTGGAAACACCATATATTTT. Full variable domain (missing parts from reference TRBV7-2 and TRBJ1-3): GAGVSQSPSNKVTEKGKDVELRCDPISGHTALYWYRQSLGQGLEFLIYFQGNSAPDKSGLPSDRFSAERTGGSVSTLTIQRTQQEDSAVYLCASSPRQSSGNTIYFGEGSWLTVV.

The chain couples TRBV5-1 to TRBJ2-7, with D maybe TRBD1 (6 bases). The CDR3 has 18 amino acids. Germline V gives CDR1 SGHRS, CDR2 YFSETQ. V gave up 0 bases and J gave up 1 base, with 20 bases separating them. CDR3 region: CASSLAKKDSGISYEQYF. DNA of the CDR3: TGCGCCAGCAGCTTGGCGAAGAAGGACAGTGGAATTTCCTACGAGCAGTACTTC.

The chain recombines TRBV10-3 with TRBJ1-1; D uncertain. Germline CDR1 reads ENHRY; CDR2 reads SYGVKD. Trimming shortened V by 6 bases and J by 3 bases, and 11 bases separated the two germline ends. The CDR3 has 13 residues. The CDR3, as DNA: TGTGCCATCAGGATAGACTCTTACACTGAAGCTTTCTTT. It translates to CAIRIDSYTEAFF.

This chain uses TRBV12-5 with TRBJ2-2, with 11 bases identical to TRBD1. CDR3 length equals 17 residues. After removal of 0 bases from V and 5 bases from J, the junction contained 5 bases not matched to a gene. Germline assignment: CDR1 LGHNT and CDR2 FRNRAP. The CDR3 DNA reads TGTGCTAGTGGTTTGGTCCTCCGGGACAGGGGGACCGGGGAGCTGTTTTTT. This gives the protein CASGLVLRDRGTGELFF.

The rearrangement uses TRBV4-2 and TRBJ2-2; 7 positions agree with TRBD1. With 1 base clipped from V and 1 base from J, the junction kept 3 bases outside the gene matches. This CDR3 contains 16 residues. Looked up from germline, CDR1 is LGHNA and CDR2 is YNFKEQ. CDR3 amino acids: CASSQVGQENTGELFF. The CDR3 DNA reads as TGTGCCAGCAGCCAAGTCGGACAGGAGAACACCGGGGAGCTGTTTTTT.

This chain connects TRBV29-1 to TRBJ1-4, with D unclear. Germline V lookup: CDR1 SQVTM, CDR2 ANQGSEA. This CDR3 comprises 14 residues. The V end lost 0 bases, the J end lost 2 bases, and 7 bases lay between the germline ends. For the CDR3, the DNA is TGCAGCGTTGAAGATCCCGGGACTAATGAAAAACTGTTTTTT. It yields the protein CSVEDPGTNEKLFF.

The genes are TRBV7-2 and TRBJ1-2, with 11 positions matching TRBD1. With 3 bases clipped from V and 5 bases from J, the junction kept 2 bases outside the gene matches. Germline lookup yields CDR1 SGHTA and CDR2 FQGNSA. The CDR3 is 14 amino acids. In DNA form, the CDR3 reads TGTGCCAGCAGCTTGGGACAGGGGGAATATGGCTACACCTTC. Translating gives CASSLGQGEYGYTF.

The J gene is TRBJ2-7, the V gene TRBV18; 7 bases line up with TRBD1. This CDR3 contains 14 residues. The J segment lost 1 base and the V segment lost 2 bases, leaving 2 bases of the junction unmatched. The germline gives CDR1 KGHSH, CDR2 LQKENI. This chain's CDR3 is CASSPTRGSYEQYF. Written as DNA, the CDR3 is TGTGCCAGCTCACCAACCAGGGGGTCCTACGAGCAGTACTTC.

The chain has TRBV7-6 and TRBJ2-5, with 9 bases matching TRBD2. Germline-derived CDR1 and CDR2 are SGHVS and FNYEAQ. This CDR3 is 16 amino acids long. V was clipped by 2 bases and J by 4 bases; unmatched bases: 8. CDR3 protein: CASSLRASGKGETQYF. In nucleotides, the CDR3 is TGTGCCAGCAGCTTAAGGGCTAGCGGGAAGGGAGAGACCCAGTACTTC.

The chain combines TRBV18 with TRBJ2-7, with D possibly TRBD2 on 5 matching bases. The CDR3 totals 14 residues. Germline V gene lookup returns CDR1 KGHSH and CDR2 LQKENI. Trimming removed 3 bases from V and 5 bases from J, with 14 bases in between. CDR3 nucleotides: TGTGCCAGCTCACCTACCGGGAACGACAACGAGCAGTACTTC. Protein sequence: CASSPTGNDNEQYF. The full variable domain, rest sourced from reference TRBV18 and TRBJ2-7, is NAGVMQNPRHLVRRRGQEARLRCSPMKGHSHVYWYRQLPEEGLKFMVYLQKENIIDESGMPKERFSAEFPKEGPSILRIQQVVRGDSAAYFCASSPTGNDNEQYFGPGTRLTVT.

The rearrangement uses TRBV19 and TRBJ1-4; tentative D call: TRBD1 (5 bases). Looked up from germline, CDR1 is LNHDA and CDR2 is SQIVND (reference sequence). V was cut by 5 bases and J by 8 bases, with 15 bases left in between. This CDR3 comprises 14 residues. The chain's CDR3 is CASSVRGLREKLFF. CDR3 bases: TGTGCCAGTAGTGTACGGGGGTTGAGGGAAAAACTGTTTTTT.

The rearrangement links TRBV7-2 to TRBJ1-3, with 7 bases lining up with TRBD1. CDR3 size: 17 residues. Germline V gives CDR1 SGHTA, CDR2 FQGNSA. V lost 0 bases, J lost 0 bases, and 5 bases stayed unmatched. The CDR3 DNA sequence: TGTGCCAGCAGCTTAGCGCACCGACAGGGCTCTGGAAACACCATATATTTT. Protein: CASSLAHRQGSGNTIYF.

The chain employs TRBV7-2 and TRBJ1-2; D is unclear. Germline values: CDR1 SGHTA, CDR2 FQGNSA. The CDR3 loop spans 16 amino acids. The V gene lost 4 bases and the J gene lost 8 bases, with 23 bases spanning the gap. CDR3 in amino acids: CASSYHTPSRLGGYTF. In nucleotides, the CDR3 is TGTGCCAGCAGCTACCATACACCAAGTAGACTTGGGGGCTACACCTTC.

This chain joins TRBV29-1 and TRBJ2-3; TRBD2 agrees at 11 bases. This CDR3 has 12 residues. V lost 5 bases and J lost 10; bases outside the gene matches: 5. Germline CDR1 and CDR2: SQVTM and ANQGSEA. CDR3 coding DNA: TGCAGCGTTCAGACTAGCGGGAACTCGCAGTATTTT. Amino acid sequence: CSVQTSGNSQYF.

The V call is TRBV7-2, the J call TRBJ1-2; TRBD1 matches at 8 bases. V trimming: 6 bases; J trimming: 8 bases; junction bases outside the gene matches: 8. The CDR3 extends over 13 amino acids. CDR1 and CDR2 from the germline V gene are SGHTA and FQGNSA. The CDR3 sequence: CASSSDRVGGYTF. The DNA for the CDR3 is TGTGCCAGCAGTTCGGACAGGGTAGGAGGCTACACCTTC.

The chain employs TRBV5-6 and TRBJ2-2; 10 nucleotides match TRBD2. V shed 4 bases and J 5 bases; nucleotides not matched to a gene: 11. Germline CDR1 SGHDT, CDR2 YYEEEE. The length of the CDR3 is 17 residues. CDR3 loop: CASSGPGLAITTGELFF. DNA of the CDR3: TGTGCCAGCAGCGGGCCGGGACTAGCGATAACTACCGGGGAGCTGTTTTTT.

The chain combines TRBV15 with TRBJ2-2; no clear D gene. Germline loops: CDR1 LNHNV, CDR2 YYDKDF (reference sequence). CDR3 length equals 15 residues. V lost 2 bases to trimming and J lost 4 bases, with 11 bases between them. CDR3 residues: CATSRSLDVTGELFF. DNA for the CDR3: TGTGCCACCAGCAGAAGTCTAGACGTCACCGGGGAGCTGTTTTTT.

This clone turned up a few times. J is TRBJ2-5 and V is TRBV4-2; D is uncertain. CDR1 and CDR2 from the germline V gene are LGHNA and YNFKEQ. V was cut by 0 bases and J by 0 bases, with 5 bases left in between. There are 14 residues in the CDR3. The CDR3 region is CASSQEQNQETQYF. The CDR3 DNA reads as TGTGCCAGCAGCCAAGAACAGAACCAAGAGACCCAGTACTTC.

The CDR3 sequence is CSAQGEPQHF. CDR3 in DNA: TGCAGTGCTCAGGGGGAGCCCCAGCATTTT. The genes are TRBV20-1 and TRBJ1-5; 7 nucleotides match TRBD1. The germline CDR1 and CDR2 sequences are DFQATT and SNEGSKA (reference sequence). The V segment lost 5 bases and the J segment 8 bases; nucleotides outside the gene matches: 0. This CDR3 spans 10 amino acids.

V is TRBV19 and J is TRBJ2-6, with D unclear. This CDR3 region has 16 residues. The V gene lost 3 bases and the J gene lost 0 bases, with 9 bases spanning the gap. From germline, CDR1 is LNHDA and CDR2 SQIVND (reference sequence). Written as DNA, the CDR3 is TGTGCCAGTAGTATTACTAAGAGCTCTGGGGCCAACGTCCTGACTTTC. This translates into CASSITKSSGANVLTF.

This clone was detected a few times. The V and J genes are TRBV4-3 and TRBJ1-3, with 10 positions matching TRBD1. The germline gives CDR1 LGHNA, CDR2 YSLEER. The junction had 10 bases not matched to a gene; V was cut back by 0 bases and J by 8 bases. This CDR3 region has 17 residues. CDR3 nucleotide sequence: TGCGCCAGCAGCCAAGATACAGGCAGGACAGGGGGACACACCATATATTTT. Translated, it gives CASSQDTGRTGGHTIYF.

This clone was counted a few times. This chain links TRBV15 with TRBJ2-2; 12 bases align to TRBD2. The CDR3 totals 16 residues. Germline V gene sequence: CDR1 LNHNV, CDR2 YYDKDF (reference sequence). Trimming at V came to 3 bases and at J to 5 bases, leaving 4 bases not matched to a gene. Here the CDR3 reads CATSREGLAGTGELFF. Written as DNA, the CDR3 is TGTGCCACCAGCAGGGAGGGACTAGCGGGTACCGGGGAGCTGTTTTTT.

The chain uses TRBV6-6 and TRBJ1-4; 9 bases agree with TRBD1. CDR1 and CDR2 from the germline V gene are MNHNY and SVGAGI (reference sequence). The J segment lost 5 bases and the V segment lost 2 bases, leaving 3 bases of the junction unmatched. The CDR3 is 15 amino acids. CDR3 region: CASSYPGQGNEKLFF. DNA for the CDR3: TGTGCCAGCAGTTACCCGGGACAGGGCAATGAAAAACTGTTTTTT.

The chain has TRBV7-6 and TRBJ2-6; 7 positions match TRBD1. The J segment lost 2 bases and the V segment lost 5 bases, leaving 6 bases of the junction unmatched. There are 16 residues in the CDR3. Germline CDR1 reads SGHVS; CDR2 reads FNYEAQ. CDR3 sequence (DNA): TGTGCCAGCAGCATACTAACAGGGGCTGGGGCCAACGTCCTGACTTTC. Translation gives CASSILTGAGANVLTF.

The rearrangement links TRBV4-1 to TRBJ2-1; no clear D gene. The V and J ends lost 4 bases and 3 bases respectively, with 7 bases between them. The CDR3 sequence is 13 residues long. CDR1 and CDR2 (germline): MGHRA, YSYEKL. The CDR3 sequence: CASSRPNYNEQFF. CDR3 DNA: TGCGCCAGCAGCCGTCCAAACTACAATGAGCAGTTCTTC.

V is TRBV9 and J is TRBJ1-2; D unclear. Germline loops: CDR1 SGDLS, CDR2 YYNGEE. The ends were cut back, 0 bases at V and 7 bases at J, with 7 bases in the middle. The CDR3 consists of 12 residues. CDR3 in DNA: TGTGCCAGCAGCGTAGTGGAGGGTGGCTACACCTTC. Translation gives CASSVVEGGYTF.

The chain links TRBV19 to TRBJ2-1; 7 bases agree with TRBD2. Germline V lookup: CDR1 LNHDA, CDR2 SQIVND (reference sequence). V dropped 2 bases and J dropped 12; count of bases not matched to a gene: 13. CDR3 length: 15 amino acids. The CDR3 sequence is CASSIRREPPGWQFF. Here the CDR3 DNA reads TGTGCCAGTAGTATAAGGCGGGAGCCCCCTGGGTGGCAGTTCTTC.

This clone has a handful of counts. This chain connects TRBV7-8 to TRBJ2-2; TRBD1 is a possible D gene (6 bases). Germline assignment: CDR1 SGHVS and CDR2 FQNEAQ. This CDR3 has 15 amino acids. V lost 2 bases, J lost 5 bases, and 12 bases lay in between. The DNA of the CDR3 is TGTGCCAGCAGCTTACAGGGGAAAATTACCGGGGAGCTGTTTTTT. Translation gives CASSLQGKITGELFF. Full variable domain (remainder filled in from reference TRBV7-8 and TRBJ2-2): GAGVSQSPRYKVAKRGQDVALRCDPISGHVSLFWYQQALGQGPEFLTYFQNEAQLDKSGLPSDRFFAERPEGSVSTLKIQRTQQEDSAVYLCASSLQGKITGELFFGEGSRLTVL.

The chain combines TRBV6-5 with TRBJ2-7; TRBD1 aligns across 7 bases. The length of the CDR3 is 14 residues. Unmatched junction bases numbered 8, after V lost 2 bases and J lost 7 bases. The germline CDR1 and CDR2 sequences are MNHEY and SVGAGI. The CDR3 DNA reads TGTGCCAGCAGTTACAGGGGGCCGGGGCGGGAGCAGTACTTC. Encoded protein: CASSYRGPGREQYF.